The present TCR beta chain was sequenced within a study of Graves' ophthalmopathy and Graves' hyperthyroidism. PBMCs were obtained from 10 ml of fresh peripheral blood. Germline assignment: CDR1 SGHNT and CDR2 YENEEA. With 5 bases clipped from V and 4 bases from J, the junction kept 6 bases outside the gene matches. The CDR3 sequence is 17 residues long. RNA transcripts yielded amplified TCR beta CDR3 regions. HTBI primers primed a first-round RT-PCR, and a second-round multiplex PCR followed. TCRdb re-called the multiplex PCR reads with MiXCR, one entry per CDR3 protein. The top ten clones hold more than 2.5% of a sample with hundreds of thousands of distinct CDR3 sequences, more than 40% of them seen once. This clonotype showed up just a few times.

What was sequenced was peripheral blood. The rearrangement joins TRBV11-3 to TRBJ2-2, with 14 positions matching TRBD2. The receptor was isolated from an adult man with Graves' ophthalmopathy. The CDR3 bases are TGTGCCAGCAGCCGGACTAGCGGGGGGCCACTCACCGGGGAGCTGTTTTTT. Amino acid sequence: CASSRTSGGPLTGELFF.